This T cell receptor beta chain came from a study of blood T cell repertoires in COVID-19. This clone is a singleton in its sample. In Seattle, patients joined the study during active infection and were tracked longitudinally. Original processing methods: Reference gene primers were amplified, and this amplification served to estimate nucleated cell counts. TCRdb's table, derived via immunoSEQ multiplex PCR, lists solely in-frame clones and lacks some. The D gene and trimming were derived from the DNA, and the V and J assignments and clone size from that table. The sample has 350,000 or so clones; approximately 89% are singletons. Per germline, CDR1 SGHKS and CDR2 YYEKEE (reference sequence). The ends lost 1 base at V and 3 bases at J; junction bases unmatched: 7. The CDR3 covers 15 residues.

What was sequenced was peripheral blood. V and J are TRBV5-5 and TRBJ2-7; TRBD1 aligns across 7 bases. This TCR was recovered from a young woman with COVID-19, enrolled during active disease. CDR3 DNA: TGTGCCAGCAGCTTGATAGGGACAGCTATCTACGAGCAGTACTTC. Translation gives CASSLIGTAIYEQYF.